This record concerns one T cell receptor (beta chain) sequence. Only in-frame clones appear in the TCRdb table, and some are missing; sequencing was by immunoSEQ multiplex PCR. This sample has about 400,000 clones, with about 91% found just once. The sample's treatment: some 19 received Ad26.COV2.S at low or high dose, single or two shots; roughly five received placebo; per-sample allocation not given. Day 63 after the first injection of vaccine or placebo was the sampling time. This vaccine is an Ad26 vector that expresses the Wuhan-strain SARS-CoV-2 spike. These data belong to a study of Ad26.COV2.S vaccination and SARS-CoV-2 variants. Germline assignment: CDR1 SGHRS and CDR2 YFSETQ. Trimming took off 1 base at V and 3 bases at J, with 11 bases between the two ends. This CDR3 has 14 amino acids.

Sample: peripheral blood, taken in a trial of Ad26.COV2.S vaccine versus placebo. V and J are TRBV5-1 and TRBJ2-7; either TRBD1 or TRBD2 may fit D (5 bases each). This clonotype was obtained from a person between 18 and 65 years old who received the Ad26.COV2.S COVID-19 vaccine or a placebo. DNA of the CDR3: TGCGCCAGCAGCTTGCAGGGACCGAGCTACGAGCAGTACTTC. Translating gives CASSLQGPSYEQYF.